This T cell receptor beta chain was profiled in a study of T-cell memory formation after mild COVID-19. For the study at large: Across donors, TCR clusters were largely donor specific.

In its sample, this clonotype was seen a few times. This CDR3 is built from 15 residues. Germline V gives CDR1 WNHNN, CDR2 SYGVQD (reference sequence). V lost 6 bases to trimming and J lost 1 base, with 12 bases between them. MiXCR, applied by TCRdb to the 5' RACE reads, yields one record per CDR3 protein. The data show hundreds of thousands of distinct CDR3 sequences, with 15% to 20% seen just once and 20% to 25% held by the top ten. This TCR was recovered from a man aged 18-30 years who had mild COVID-19 (a few samples of this study predate the infection). Cell type and time point are not known. The gene calls are TRBV10-1 and TRBJ1-4; possibly TRBD1 for D (5 bases). Sequencing was carried out using PBMCs or a T cell subset sorted from them (not recorded which). The CDR3 reads CASSDSFGTNEKLFF. In nucleotides, the CDR3 is TGCGCCAGCAGCGACAGTTTCGGAACTAATGAAAAACTGTTTTTT.